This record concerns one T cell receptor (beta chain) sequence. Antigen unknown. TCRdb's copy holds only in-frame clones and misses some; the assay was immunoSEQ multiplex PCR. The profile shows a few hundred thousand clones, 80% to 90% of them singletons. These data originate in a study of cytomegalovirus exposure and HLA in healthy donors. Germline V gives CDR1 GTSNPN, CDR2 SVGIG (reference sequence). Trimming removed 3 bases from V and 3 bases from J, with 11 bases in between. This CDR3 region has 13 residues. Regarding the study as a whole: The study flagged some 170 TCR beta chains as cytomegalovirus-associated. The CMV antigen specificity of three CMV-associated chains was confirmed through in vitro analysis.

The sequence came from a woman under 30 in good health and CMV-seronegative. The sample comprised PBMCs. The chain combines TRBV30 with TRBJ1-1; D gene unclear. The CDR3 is CAWSQQPDTEAFF. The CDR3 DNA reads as TGTGCCTGGAGCCAACAGCCGGACACTGAAGCTTTCTTT.